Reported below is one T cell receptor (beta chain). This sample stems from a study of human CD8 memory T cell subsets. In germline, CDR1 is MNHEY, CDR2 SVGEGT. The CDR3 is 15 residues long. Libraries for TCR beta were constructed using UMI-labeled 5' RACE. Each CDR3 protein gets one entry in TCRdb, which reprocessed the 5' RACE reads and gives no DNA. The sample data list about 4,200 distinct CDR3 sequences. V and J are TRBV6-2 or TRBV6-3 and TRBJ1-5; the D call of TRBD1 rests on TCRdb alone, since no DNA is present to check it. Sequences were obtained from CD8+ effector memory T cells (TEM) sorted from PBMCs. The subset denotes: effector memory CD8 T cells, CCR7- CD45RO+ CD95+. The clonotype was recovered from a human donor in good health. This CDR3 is CASSTGRTGYQPQHF.